What follows are 11 T cell receptor beta chains derived from one specimen sequenced in a study of blood T cell repertoires in COVID-19. Here immunoSEQ multiplex PCR was the method, and the copy in TCRdb shows in-frame clones only, minus some. There are fewer than 300,000 clones in the sample; 88% occur only once, and 0.9% to 1% lies in the top ten. Sequencing was done on a sample of peripheral blood. Receptors were obtained from a woman aged 40-49 years who had recovered from COVID-19.

This sequence joins TRBV7-8 and TRBJ2-4, with D maybe TRBD2 (7 bases). Per germline, CDR1 SGHVS and CDR2 FQNEAQ. V was cut by 1 base and J by 3 bases, with 13 bases left in between. This CDR3 has 16 amino acids. The CDR3 sequence is CASSLGRGGDKNIQYF. As DNA, the CDR3 is TGTGCCAGCAGCTTAGGGAGAGGGGGGGACAAAAACATTCAGTACTTC.

This clone has just one count. This chain connects TRBV27 to TRBJ2-3; no clear D gene. Germline V gene lookup returns CDR1 MNHEY and CDR2 SMNVEV (reference sequence). The V gene lost 2 bases and the J gene lost 4 bases, with 10 bases spanning the gap. This CDR3 has 14 residues. The CDR3 DNA reads TGTGCCAGCAGTTTAAGCCTAGTTCCAGATACGCAGTATTTT. As protein: CASSLSLVPDTQYF.

The chain combines TRBV4-1 with TRBJ1-1, with 9 positions matching TRBD1. This CDR3 spans 15 amino acids. Germline V gene data show CDR1 as MGHRA and CDR2 as YSYEKL. After removal of 3 bases from V and 4 bases from J, the junction contained 6 bases not matched to a gene. CDR3: CASSHPPGQGTEAFF. CDR3 nucleotides: TGCGCCAGCAGCCACCCCCCGGGACAGGGCACTGAAGCTTTCTTT.

The CDR3 loop reads CAWSLRGGSNQPQHF. The CDR3 nucleotides read TGTGCCTGGAGTTTGCGGGGTGGTAGCAATCAGCCCCAGCATTTT. The gene calls are TRBV30 and TRBJ1-5; D gene ambiguous. V lost 2 bases, J lost 0 bases, and 11 bases lay in between. The CDR3 is 15 residues long. Germline CDR1 GTSNPN, CDR2 SVGIG (reference sequence). The full variable domain, rest sourced from reference TRBV30 and TRBJ1-5, is SQTIHQWPATLVQPVGSPLSLECTVEGTSNPNLYWYRQAAGRGLQLLFYSVGIGQISSEVPQNLSASRPQDRQFILSSKKLLLSDSGFYLCAWSLRGGSNQPQHFGDGTRLSIL.

This chain links TRBV15 with TRBJ1-1; D is undetermined. The CDR3 spans 12 residues. Germline CDR1 LNHNV, CDR2 YYDKDF (reference sequence). V dropped 1 base and J dropped 8 bases, with 8 bases sitting between them. CDR3 bases: TGTGCCACCAGCAGAGGGGGAGGAGAAGCTTTCTTT. This translates into CATSRGGGEAFF.

The V and J genes are TRBV6-5 and TRBJ1-5, with D uncertain. V lost 2 bases, J lost 6 bases, and 8 bases lay in between. This CDR3 spans 13 amino acids. Germline V gene lookup returns CDR1 MNHEY and CDR2 SVGAGI. The CDR3 DNA is TGTGCCAGCAGTTACGCGGGTGGTCAGCCCCAGCATTTT. Amino acid sequence: CASSYAGGQPQHF.

V and J are TRBV18 and TRBJ1-2; 7 bases match TRBD1. The CDR3 extends over 13 amino acids. Germline V gene data show CDR1 as KGHSH and CDR2 as LQKENI. V lost 6 bases and J lost 5; bases outside the gene matches: 6. CDR3 sequence (DNA): TGTGCCAGCTCGCCCGGACAGGAGTATGGCTACACCTTC. It codes for CASSPGQEYGYTF.

The CDR3 region has the DNA TGTGCCAGTAGCCTAACAGGGCTGGGCAATCAGCCCCAGCATTTT. Translated: CASSLTGLGNQPQHF. J is TRBJ1-5 and V is TRBV19, with D possibly being TRBD1 (6 bases). CDR3 length: 15 amino acids. The V gene's germline CDR1 is LNHDA and CDR2 SQIVND (reference sequence). Trimming cost V 6 bases and J 2 bases, with 14 bases left between them.

The J gene is TRBJ2-5, the V gene TRBV7-3; 7 bases line up with TRBD1. This CDR3 region has 14 residues. V gave up 5 bases and J gave up 5 bases; unmatched junction bases: 8. Germline CDR1 SGHTA, CDR2 FQGTGA. CDR3 coding DNA: TGTGCCAGCAGCCCAAGGGGGCCTGGGGAGACCCAGTACTTC. Encoded protein: CASSPRGPGETQYF.

This rearrangement joins TRBV6-5 to TRBJ2-1, with D possibly being TRBD2 (6 bases). This CDR3 spans 14 amino acids. Germline CDR1 MNHEY, CDR2 SVGAGI. V was clipped by 7 bases and J by 4 bases, with 14 bases between them. The CDR3 is CASKNSGGYNEQFF. CDR3 bases: TGTGCCAGCAAGAATAGCGGAGGGTACAATGAGCAGTTCTTC.

The V call is TRBV12-5, the J call TRBJ1-2, with a tentative D call TRBD1 (6 bases). Trimming took 0 bases from V and 2 from J, leaving 16 bases between them. The CDR3 covers 17 residues. Germline-derived CDR1 and CDR2 are LGHNT and FRNRAP. The CDR3 loop reads CASGLVRLGGANYGYTF. In DNA, the CDR3 is TGTGCTAGTGGTTTGGTACGGTTGGGGGGGGCCAACTATGGCTACACCTTC.